The TCR beta chain under discussion was sequenced for a study of blood T cell repertoires in COVID-19. This CDR3 region has 15 residues. Germline assignment: CDR1 MNHNY and CDR2 SVGAGI (reference sequence). V dropped 2 bases and J dropped 6; count of bases not matched to a gene: 10. The protocol was immunoSEQ multiplex PCR, while the TCRdb copy is restricted to in-frame clones and leaves out a portion. The table has about 81,000 clones, more than 75% seen once; the top ten hold around 15%. This receptor was taken from a woman between 70 and 85 years old with acute or convalescent COVID-19. The sequencing input was peripheral blood. V usage is TRBV6-6 and J usage is TRBJ2-7; TRBD2 matches at 7 bases. The CDR3 bases are TGTGCCAGCAGTTACCTCCTGGCGGGAGCGGTCGAGCAGTACGTC. Translated, it gives CASSYLLAGAVEQYV.